The rows below give T cell receptor beta chains drawn from one sample of a study of blood T cell repertoires in COVID-19. TCRdb's table, derived via immunoSEQ multiplex PCR, lists solely in-frame clones and lacks some. The sample has 140,000 to 150,000 clones, about 85% seen once; the top ten hold about 3%. Sample: peripheral blood. The source is a woman aged 40 to 50 with active or convalescent COVID-19. The CDR3 runs from the conserved cysteine through the conserved F or W. The order of the fields is D gene, J gene, clone size, V gene, CDR3 protein, CDR3 DNA. A D gene is named only where the DNA matches it firmly. Size tells how often a clone was seen (once, few, many) or the class of an expanded clone, and some rows leave it out.

TRBD1,TRBJ1-4,.,TRBV28,CASSRPGYRGEKLFF,TGTGCCAGCAGTCGACCCGGTTACAGGGGTGAAAAACTGTTTTTT
.,TRBJ2-1,once,TRBV27,CASSFRGYYNEQFF,TGTGCCAGCAGTTTCCGCGGTTACTACAATGAGCAGTTCTTC
TRBD2,TRBJ2-5,.,TRBV9,CASSPTVASGGLETQYF,TGTGCCAGCAGCCCAACCGTGGCTAGCGGGGGGTTGGAGACCCAGTACTTC
TRBD1,TRBJ2-7,.,TRBV28,CASSAPGQAARQYF,TGTGCCAGCAGTGCGCCGGGACAGGCCGCCCGGCAGTACTTC
.,TRBJ2-3,.,TRBV6-5,CASAQAGLLTDTQYF,TGTGCCAGCGCCCAAGCGGGCCTCCTCACAGATACGCAGTATTTT
TRBD1,TRBJ2-7,.,TRBV6-5,CASKTGYDEQYF,TGTGCCAGCAAGACAGGGTACGACGAGCAGTACTTC
TRBD1,TRBJ1-1,.,TRBV28,CASSTGTANTEAFF,TGTGCCAGCAGTACCGGGACAGCGAACACTGAAGCTTTCTTT
.,TRBJ1-2,.,TRBV5-5,CASSRRASVGDYGYTF,TGTGCCAGCAGCCGCCGGGCCTCCGTAGGGGACTATGGCTACACCTTC
TRBD1,TRBJ1-5,.,TRBV5-4,CASSLWDRGISQPQHF,TGTGCCAGCAGCTTGTGGGACAGGGGTATTAGTCAGCCCCAGCATTTT
TRBD1,TRBJ1-5,.,TRBV30,CAWSVPGQGNQPQHF,TGTGCCTGGAGTGTACCGGGACAGGGCAATCAGCCCCAGCATTTT
.,TRBJ1-5,few,TRBV27,CASSAGESNQPQHF,TGTGCCAGCAGTGCAGGGGAAAGCAATCAGCCCCAGCATTTT
.,TRBJ2-2,.,TRBV9,CASSVPAGGELFF,TGTGCCAGCAGCGTCCCTGCGGGCGGGGAGCTGTTTTTT
.,TRBJ2-2,.,TRBV5-4,CASSLITGELFF,TGTGCCAGCAGCTTAATAACCGGGGAGCTGTTTTTT
.,TRBJ1-1,.,TRBV30,CACGMNTEAFF,TGTGCTTGCGGCATGAACACTGAAGCTTTCTTT
.,TRBJ2-5,once,TRBV4-1,CASSQVPTGGGSQETQYF,TGCGCCAGCAGCCAAGTTCCAACAGGGGGGGGATCACAAGAGACCCAGTACTTC
.,TRBJ1-1,few,TRBV28,CASSSPAPNRVANTEAFF,TGTGCCAGCAGTTCCCCCGCACCGAACAGGGTAGCTAACACTGAAGCTTTCTTT
.,TRBJ2-4,.,TRBV27,CASSSRGGRHGVNIQYF,TGTGCCAGCAGCAGCCGCGGGGGCCGTCACGGGGTAAACATTCAGTACTTC
.,TRBJ2-7,.,TRBV18,CASSPPGLLLGEQYF,TGTGCCAGCTCACCCCCGGGACTTCTCCTGGGGGAGCAGTACTTC
TRBD1,TRBJ1-1,.,TRBV19,CASSNDRGGPEAFF,TGTGCCAGTAGTAACGACAGGGGAGGCCCTGAAGCTTTCTTT
.,TRBJ2-7,.,TRBV7-9,CASSLSAGPYEQYF,TGTGCCAGCAGCTTATCGGCAGGTCCCTACGAGCAGTACTTC
.,TRBJ1-4,few,TRBV5-1,CASSRGGSNEKLFF,TGCGCCAGCAGCCGAGGGGGTTCTAATGAAAAACTGTTTTTT
TRBD1,TRBJ1-2,.,TRBV28,CASRRTGVNYGYTF,TGTGCCAGCAGGCGGACAGGGGTCAACTATGGCTACACCTTC
.,TRBJ2-5,.,TRBV7-2,CASSPSEGGRWETQYF,TGTGCCAGCAGCCCCTCGGAGGGGGGGCGTTGGGAGACCCAGTACTTC
.,TRBJ2-7,.,TRBV5-1,CASSEVPYEQYF,TGCGCCAGCAGCGAGGTGCCCTACGAGCAGTACTTC
.,TRBJ1-3,.,TRBV28,CASSLQGLSGNTIYF,TGTGCCAGCAGCCTACAGGGCCTCTCTGGAAACACCATATATTTT
.,TRBJ1-5,.,TRBV7-2,CASSEQGGSNQPQHF,TGTGCCAGCAGCGAACAGGGTGGAAGCAATCAGCCCCAGCATTTT
.,TRBJ1-5,.,TRBV28,CASSLGGASNQPQHF,TGTGCCAGCAGTTTAGGGGGGGCGAGCAATCAGCCCCAGCATTTT
.,TRBJ2-4,.,TRBV28,CASTVREPKNIQYF,TGTGCCAGCACCGTCAGGGAACCCAAAAACATTCAGTACTTC
.,TRBJ1-1,.,TRBV5-8,CASSFRLGSTEAFF,TGTGCCAGCAGCTTTCGCCTGGGGAGTACTGAAGCTTTCTTT
.,TRBJ1-5,few,TRBV5-5,CASREVAGGGDSNQPQHF,TGTGCCAGCAGGGAGGTAGCAGGCGGGGGTGATAGCAATCAGCCCCAGCATTTT
TRBD2,TRBJ2-1,.,TRBV7-2,CASSLGGTSGLSSYNEQFF,TGTGCCAGCAGCTTAGGGGGGACTAGCGGGCTTAGCTCCTACAATGAGCAGTTCTTC
.,TRBJ1-1,.,TRBV20-1,CSASGTLMNTEAFF,TGCAGTGCTAGTGGGACACTTATGAACACTGAAGCTTTCTTT
.,TRBJ1-3,.,TRBV7-2,CASSKGHFSGNTIYF,TGTGCCAGCAGCAAGGGACATTTCTCTGGAAACACCATATATTTT
TRBD2,TRBJ2-3,.,TRBV7-9,CASSRATSGGPTDTQYF,TGTGCCAGCAGCCGCGCCACTAGCGGGGGCCCCACAGATACGCAGTATTTT
.,TRBJ1-2,.,TRBV6-5,CASSPQNIYGYTF,TGTGCCAGCAGTCCCCAGAACATTTATGGCTACACCTTC
TRBD1,TRBJ1-5,.,TRBV7-2,CASSLGQGGGNQPQHF,TGTGCCAGCAGCCTTGGACAGGGTGGGGGCAATCAGCCCCAGCATTTT
TRBD1,TRBJ1-3,.,TRBV5-6,CASSFIGTGGNTIYF,TGTGCCAGCAGCTTTATCGGGACAGGCGGGAACACCATATATTTT
.,TRBJ1-2,.,TRBV3-1/TRBV3-2,CASSQDRSLLTGRANYGYTF,TGTGCCAGCAGCCAAGATCGTTCCCTATTAACAGGACGAGCTAACTATGGCTACACCTTC
.,TRBJ2-3,.,TRBV21-1,CASSKLTDTQYF,TGTGCCAGCAGCAAACTGACAGATACGCAGTATTTT
.,TRBJ1-3,few,TRBV11-2,CASSLDSGNTIYF,TGTGCCAGCAGCTTGGACAGTGGAAACACCATATATTTT
TRBD2,TRBJ2-1,once,TRBV27,CASSLSGTSGGKYNEQFF,TGTGCCAGCAGTTTATCGGGGACTAGCGGGGGGAAATACAATGAGCAGTTCTTC
TRBD1,TRBJ2-1,.,TRBV5-5,CASSLKTGAINEQFF,TGTGCCAGCAGCTTGAAGACAGGGGCGATTAATGAGCAGTTCTTC
.,TRBJ1-2,.,TRBV27,CASSSGVYGYTF,TGTGCCAGCAGTTCAGGGGTATATGGCTACACCTTC
.,TRBJ1-1,.,TRBV27,CASSLSQGKAFF,TGTGCCAGCAGTTTATCACAGGGTAAAGCTTTCTTT
TRBD2,TRBJ2-7,.,TRBV5-6,CASSLASGSYEQYF,TGTGCCAGCAGCTTGGCTAGCGGATCCTACGAGCAGTACTTC
TRBD1,TRBJ1-5,.,TRBV19,CASSFHILGQGPGGGNQPQHF,TGTGCCAGTAGTTTCCATATATTGGGACAGGGGCCTGGGGGCGGCAATCAGCCCCAGCATTTT
TRBD1,TRBJ2-7,.,TRBV6-5,CASSLAGTGTSEQYF,TGTGCCAGCAGCCTTGCCGGGACAGGGACCTCCGAGCAGTACTTC
TRBD1,TRBJ1-5,.,TRBV28,CASRPRQGLWGPQHF,TGTGCCAGCAGACCCCGACAGGGCCTCTGGGGGCCCCAGCATTTT
.,TRBJ2-5,.,TRBV7-2,CASSLGVAQGVETQYF,TGTGCCAGCAGCTTAGGGGTGGCACAGGGCGTGGAGACCCAGTACTTC